This is a list of T cell receptor beta chains from one sample in a study of blood T cell repertoires in COVID-19. Sequenced by immunoSEQ multiplex PCR; TCRdb stores in-frame clones only, minus some. The data hold 150,000 to 200,000 clones, with around 84% observed a single time. Material: peripheral blood. The source is a woman aged 65 to 85 with COVID-19, enrolled during active disease. The CDR3 runs from the conserved cysteine through the conserved F or W. A D gene is named only where the DNA matches it firmly. Only some rows state a clone size, as once, few, many or a class for expanded clones.

J: TRBJ2-2
D: -
size: -
V: TRBV24-1
DNA: TGTGCCACCAGTGATTCAACCACAGGGTCCGGGGAGCTGTTTTTT
CDR3: CATSDSTTGSGELFF

J: TRBJ1-2
D: -
size: -
V: TRBV5-6
DNA: TGTGCCAGCAGCTTGACGGAGAACTATGGCTACACCTTC
CDR3: CASSLTENYGYTF

J: TRBJ1-1
D: -
size: -
V: TRBV6-5
DNA: TGTGCCAGCACCTCCCGCCCGTGGGGGGACACTGAAGCTTTCTTT
CDR3: CASTSRPWGDTEAFF

J: TRBJ2-7
D: TRBD1
size: -
V: TRBV28
DNA: TGTGCCAGCAGTTTGGGGACAGAGATTTTCTACGAGCAGTACTTC
CDR3: CASSLGTEIFYEQYF

J: TRBJ2-7
D: TRBD1
size: -
V: TRBV30
DNA: TGTGCCTGGGCGGGACAGGGGGTTCACGAGCAGTACTTC
CDR3: CAWAGQGVHEQYF

J: TRBJ1-4
D: TRBD1
size: -
V: TRBV10-3
DNA: TGTGCCATCAGTGGCGGACAGGGGGTTGAAAAACTGTTTTTT
CDR3: CAISGGQGVEKLFF

J: TRBJ1-1
D: TRBD1
size: -
V: TRBV27
DNA: TGTGCCAGCAGAACGACAGGGCCGAACACTGAAGCTTTCTTT
CDR3: CASRTTGPNTEAFF

J: TRBJ2-3
D: TRBD2
size: -
V: TRBV5-4
DNA: TGTGCCAGCAGCTTGGGACTAGCGGGGGATACGCAGTATTTT
CDR3: CASSLGLAGDTQYF

J: TRBJ1-1
D: TRBD1
size: -
V: TRBV6-5
DNA: TGTGCCAGCAGCGACAGGGGAGCTGAAGCTTTCTTT
CDR3: CASSDRGAEAFF

J: TRBJ2-2
D: -
size: -
V: TRBV6-1
DNA: TGTGCCAGCATGCGACAGAACACCGGGGAGCTGTTTTTT
CDR3: CASMRQNTGELFF

J: TRBJ1-5
D: -
size: -
V: TRBV19
DNA: TGTGCCAGTAGTATTTACAGAGGCAATCAGCCCCAGCATTTT
CDR3: CASSIYRGNQPQHF

J: TRBJ2-7
D: TRBD2
size: -
V: TRBV2
DNA: TGTGCCAGCAGGGAACTAGCGGGAAGGGGGGCCGAGCAGTACTTC
CDR3: CASRELAGRGAEQYF

J: TRBJ2-5
D: -
size: once
V: TRBV2
DNA: TGTGCCAGCAACAGATACCAAGAGACCCAGTACTTC
CDR3: CASNRYQETQYF

J: TRBJ2-3
D: TRBD2
size: -
V: TRBV28
DNA: TGTGCCAGCAGTCTCCCGGGACTAGTTCGAAATACGCAGTATTTT
CDR3: CASSLPGLVRNTQYF

J: TRBJ2-5
D: -
size: -
V: TRBV14
DNA: TGTGCCAGCAGCCGGACACTCGCTCAAGAGACCCAGTACTTC
CDR3: CASSRTLAQETQYF

J: TRBJ2-7
D: TRBD2
size: -
V: TRBV7-2
DNA: TGTGCCAGCAGCTCTAGCGGGAGCGGCTACGAGCAGTACTTC
CDR3: CASSSSGSGYEQYF

J: TRBJ1-6
D: -
size: -
V: TRBV6-6
DNA: TGTGCCAGCGGAGCCCCCGGAGAGGGTTCACCCCTCCACTTT
CDR3: CASGAPGEGSPLHF

J: TRBJ1-1
D: -
size: -
V: TRBV6-6
DNA: TGTGCCAGCAGCCCCATTTCTAAACAGGGACGGGTAGGGGTGAACACTGAAGCTTTCTTT
CDR3: CASSPISKQGRVGVNTEAFF

J: TRBJ2-1
D: TRBD2
size: -
V: TRBV11-3
DNA: TGTGCCAGCAGCTTAGATAGGGGACTACAAATCAATGAGCAGTTCTTC
CDR3: CASSLDRGLQINEQFF

J: TRBJ2-1
D: TRBD2
size: once
V: TRBV6-5
DNA: TGTGCCAGCAGTTACTACCGGGGGGGTGAGCAGTTCTTC
CDR3: CASSYYRGGEQFF

J: TRBJ1-1
D: -
size: -
V: TRBV5-1
DNA: TGCGCCAGCAGCTTGGAAGGGGGGAACACTGAAGCTTTCTTT
CDR3: CASSLEGGNTEAFF

J: TRBJ1-2
D: -
size: -
V: TRBV6-5
DNA: TGTGCCAGCAGTTACTCACGGGGAGACGGGGGCTACACCTTC
CDR3: CASSYSRGDGGYTF

J: TRBJ1-2
D: TRBD1
size: -
V: TRBV5-1
DNA: TGCGCCAGCAGCGGGACAGGGGTTTATGGCTACACCTTC
CDR3: CASSGTGVYGYTF

J: TRBJ1-1
D: -
size: -
V: TRBV5-1
DNA: TGCGCCAGCAGCTTTCCGGGAGGGAACACTGAAGCTTTCTTT
CDR3: CASSFPGGNTEAFF

J: TRBJ1-5
D: TRBD1
size: -
V: TRBV18
DNA: TGTGCCAGCTCATCTTCCTCGGACAGGGGTGAGCCCCAGCATTTT
CDR3: CASSSSSDRGEPQHF

J: TRBJ1-4
D: TRBD1
size: -
V: TRBV9
DNA: TGTGCCAGCAGCGTAGGACAGACAGGGAGTGAAAAACTGTTTTTT
CDR3: CASSVGQTGSEKLFF

J: TRBJ2-3
D: -
size: -
V: TRBV12-3/TRBV12-4
DNA: TGTGCCAGCAAGGAGGGGGGGGCTTATACGCAGTATTTT
CDR3: CASKEGGAYTQYF

J: TRBJ2-1
D: TRBD2
size: -
V: TRBV29-1
DNA: TGCAGCCTGCAGCGGGAGTACTACAATGAGCAGTTCTTC
CDR3: CSLQREYYNEQFF

J: TRBJ2-5
D: -
size: -
V: TRBV11-2
DNA: TGTGCCAGCAGCTCTCACTCAGGTTTTGGAGAGACCCAGTACTTC
CDR3: CASSSHSGFGETQYF

J: TRBJ1-3
D: -
size: -
V: TRBV2
DNA: TGTGCCAGCAGTGAACCGGGACATTACTCTGGAAACACCATATATTTT
CDR3: CASSEPGHYSGNTIYF

J: TRBJ1-3
D: -
size: -
V: TRBV2
DNA: TGTGCCAGCAGCCGCAGGACAGTCTCTGGAAACACCATATATTTT
CDR3: CASSRRTVSGNTIYF

J: TRBJ1-1
D: -
size: -
V: TRBV30
DNA: TGTGCCTGGAGTGGGGTCAGGGATCCCACTGAAGCTTTCTTT
CDR3: CAWSGVRDPTEAFF

J: TRBJ2-7
D: -
size: -
V: TRBV28
DNA: TGTGCCAGCAGTTCCCCAGCCGAGGGGGGGGACGAGCAGTACTTC
CDR3: CASSSPAEGGDEQYF

J: TRBJ1-2
D: TRBD1
size: -
V: TRBV28
DNA: TGTGCCAGCAGACCTACAGGGGATAGGGGCTACACCTTC
CDR3: CASRPTGDRGYTF

J: TRBJ1-6
D: TRBD1
size: -
V: TRBV5-4
DNA: TGTGCCAGCAGCGGGCCGGACAGGGGAAGTTCACCCCTCCACTTT
CDR3: CASSGPDRGSSPLHF

J: TRBJ1-3
D: TRBD1
size: few
V: TRBV18
DNA: TGTGCCAGCTCACCAGGGGACAGTGGAAACACCATATATTTT
CDR3: CASSPGDSGNTIYF

J: TRBJ2-1
D: TRBD2
size: -
V: TRBV24-1
DNA: TGTGCCACCAGTGATCTGAGCGGGGCCTCCTACAATGAGCAGTTCTTC
CDR3: CATSDLSGASYNEQFF

J: TRBJ1-2
D: TRBD1
size: -
V: TRBV7-9
DNA: TGTGCCAGCAGCTTGACAGGGACCTATGGCTACACCTTC
CDR3: CASSLTGTYGYTF

J: TRBJ2-5
D: -
size: -
V: TRBV7-2
DNA: TGTGCCAGCAGCTTCGCCCGCCTGTCGGGAGAGACCCAGTACTTC
CDR3: CASSFARLSGETQYF

J: TRBJ2-1
D: TRBD2
size: -
V: TRBV9
DNA: TGTGCCAGCAGCTCTACCGGGACTAGGTACAATGAGCAGTTCTTC
CDR3: CASSSTGTRYNEQFF

J: TRBJ1-5
D: -
size: few
V: TRBV12-3/TRBV12-4
DNA: TGTGCCAGCAGTCAGAATCAGGGACAGCCCCAGCATTTT
CDR3: CASSQNQGQPQHF

J: TRBJ2-1
D: TRBD1
size: once
V: TRBV2
DNA: TGTGCCAGCAGCCCTCAGGGGGTCACGCAGCAGTTCTTC
CDR3: CASSPQGVTQQFF

J: TRBJ2-3
D: -
size: -
V: TRBV28
DNA: TGTGCCAGCAGTGGACGGGACTTAGGAGACACAGATACGCAGTATTTT
CDR3: CASSGRDLGDTDTQYF

J: TRBJ1-3
D: -
size: -
V: TRBV30
DNA: TGTGCCTGTCTGCCAATTAGCTCTGGAAACACCATATATTTT
CDR3: CACLPISSGNTIYF

J: TRBJ1-3
D: -
size: -
V: TRBV28
DNA: TGTGCCAGCAGTTTATTTCCGGGGGGAAACACCATATATTTT
CDR3: CASSLFPGGNTIYF

J: TRBJ1-5
D: -
size: -
V: TRBV5-1
DNA: TGCGCCAGCAGCTTGTCAGGGGAGAATCAGCCCCAGCATTTT
CDR3: CASSLSGENQPQHF

J: TRBJ1-6
D: TRBD1
size: -
V: TRBV6-5
DNA: TGTGCCAGCAGCACAGGGGGCCCCCTCCACTTT
CDR3: CASSTGGPLHF

J: TRBJ2-1
D: TRBD1
size: -
V: TRBV19
DNA: TGTGCCAGTAGTATCGACAGGGGGCTCTACAATGAGCAGTTCTTC
CDR3: CASSIDRGLYNEQFF

J: TRBJ1-2
D: -
size: -
V: TRBV2
DNA: TGTGCCAGCAGTCCCCGGGACACAACGCGGGGCTACACCTTC
CDR3: CASSPRDTTRGYTF